A single sample is the source of the 5 T cell receptor beta chains below, sequenced in a study of somatic mutations in T cells in chronic GVHD. TCRdb's copy holds only in-frame clones and misses some; the assay was immunoSEQ multiplex PCR. The sample records about 13,000 clones, around 80% being singletons. The sequencing input was Vbeta20-negative CD4+ T cells from blood. The receptors were sampled from a male patient aged 45-60 years with chronic graft-versus-host disease. The graft donor may have contributed some T cells.

The rearrangement links TRBV7-9 to TRBJ1-1; 8 nucleotides match TRBD1. The ends lost 6 bases at V and 2 bases at J; junction bases unmatched: 8. The CDR3 consists of 15 residues. CDR1 SEHNR and CDR2 FQNEAQ come from the germline V gene (reference sequence). The CDR3 sequence: CASRRAGGRNTEAFF. The CDR3 region has the DNA TGTGCCAGCAGGCGAGCAGGGGGCAGAAACACTGAAGCTTTCTTT.

This sequence joins TRBV4-3 and TRBJ1-6; D gene unclear. The CDR3 is made up of 13 amino acids. V lost 7 bases, J lost 6 bases, and 10 bases lay in between. CDR1 is LGHNA, CDR2 YSLEER, per germline. This CDR3 is CASTPRSNSPLHF. The CDR3 DNA sequence: TGCGCCAGCACCCCCAGGTCTAATTCACCCCTCCACTTT.

The chain uses TRBV10-3 and TRBJ1-5, with a weak D call TRBD1 (6 bases). This CDR3 has 14 amino acids. From germline, CDR1 is ENHRY and CDR2 SYGVKD. Trimming stripped 11 bases from V and 2 bases from J, with 16 bases between. CDR3 coding DNA: TGTGCCTCCACCCCGGGGGGCGGCAATCAGCCCCAGCATTTT. Its protein is CASTPGGGNQPQHF.

This chain links TRBV7-2 with TRBJ2-1, with unresolved D. CDR3 length: 14 amino acids. Germline V gene lookup returns CDR1 SGHTA and CDR2 FQGNSA. Trimming shortened V by 3 bases and J by 4 bases, and 10 bases separated the two germline ends. DNA of the CDR3: TGTGCCAGCAGCTTGCAGGCTACTTACAATGAGCAGTTCTTC. Protein product: CASSLQATYNEQFF.

The gene calls are TRBV18 and TRBJ1-2; maybe TRBD1 (6 bases). This CDR3 region has 16 residues. Germline CDR1 is KGHSH and CDR2 is LQKENI. V was shortened by 3 bases and J by 2 bases, with 16 bases between the two germline ends. The DNA of the CDR3 is TGTGCCAGCTCACCCCCCAGGGGCTTAGGGAACTATGGCTACACCTTC. It is translated as CASSPPRGLGNYGYTF.